The 13 T cell receptor beta chains presented below share a single source sample, sequenced in a study of blood T cell repertoires in COVID-19. Assay: immunoSEQ multiplex PCR; the TCRdb copy retains only in-frame clones and omits some. In the table there are about 50,000 clones, approximately 80% of which are singletons. Specimen: PBMCs or T cells enriched from blood (not recorded which). These receptors all come from a woman between 45 and 60 years old with acute COVID-19.

This sequence joins TRBV5-1 and TRBJ1-2; possibly TRBD1 for D (5 bases). The germline gives CDR1 SGHRS, CDR2 YFSETQ. This CDR3 contains 13 residues. Trimming removed 0 bases from V and 8 bases from J, with 11 bases in between. CDR3 sequence: CASSLGQGWGYTF. CDR3 bases: TGCGCCAGCAGCTTGGGCCAGGGCTGGGGCTACACCTTC.

This clone has more than one count but fewer than ten. The chain combines TRBV11-3 with TRBJ1-2; no firm D call. V gave up 4 bases and J gave up 3 bases, with 3 bases separating them. Germline CDR1 reads SGHNT; CDR2 reads YENEEA. The CDR3 is 11 residues long. CDR3 bases: TGTGCCAGCAGCTCGGACTATGGCTACACCTTC. Translated: CASSSDYGYTF.

CDR3 region: CASGRQGGYNEQFF. DNA of the CDR3: TGTGCCAGCGGGAGACAGGGGGGCTACAATGAGCAGTTCTTC. The chain carries TRBV2 and TRBJ2-1; 9 nucleotides align to TRBD1. The trim removed 8 bases at V and 3 bases at J, leaving 5 bases unmatched. Germline loops: CDR1 SNHLY, CDR2 FYNNEI. The CDR3 runs to 14 residues.

This chain uses TRBV5-6 with TRBJ2-3; no clear D gene. V lost 4 bases, J lost 0 bases, and 12 bases lay in between. CDR3 length: 15 residues. CDR1 is SGHDT and CDR2 is YYEEEE in the germline V gene. The CDR3 DNA reads as TGTGCCAGCAGCCCTGGATTGACTAGCACAGATACGCAGTATTTT. This translates into CASSPGLTSTDTQYF.

This chain links TRBV6-1 with TRBJ1-4; weak D call: TRBD1 (5 bases). Trimming left V 3 bases short and J 8 bases short, with 10 bases between. The CDR3 has 13 amino acids. Per the germline V gene, CDR1 is MNHNS and CDR2 is SASEGT. This chain's CDR3 is CASSERGDEKLFF. CDR3 bases: TGTGCCAGCAGTGAGCGGGGGGACGAAAAACTGTTTTTT.

The V and J genes are TRBV6-2 or TRBV6-3 and TRBJ2-7; 7 nucleotides match TRBD1. Per germline, CDR1 MNHEY and CDR2 SVGEGT. J gave up 9 bases and V 5 bases, and 16 bases lay outside the gene matches. The CDR3 runs to 15 residues. The CDR3 DNA sequence: TGTGCCAGCAGTAACCCTGGGACAGACTTACGGTGGCAGTACTTC. As protein: CASSNPGTDLRWQYF.

The rearrangement joins TRBV4-1 to TRBJ1-2; TRBD1 is a possible D gene (5 bases). The CDR3 contains 19 residues. Per the germline V gene, CDR1 is MGHRA and CDR2 is YSYEKL. V was cut by 3 bases and J by 8 bases, with 31 bases left in between. The CDR3 nucleotides are TGCGCCAGCAGCCACCCGTACGTGCCTGGGCAGGGCGGTTCGGTAGGCTACACCTTC. This gives the protein CASSHPYVPGQGGSVGYTF.

The V call is TRBV13, the J call TRBJ2-1; D gene ambiguous. CDR3 length: 13 residues. CDR1 PRHDT and CDR2 FYEKMQ come from the germline V gene (reference sequence). With 7 bases removed from V and 9 bases from J, the gap between germline ends came to 16 bases. CDR3 sequence (DNA): TGTGCCAGCACCCTACTCTCGCTAGGTGAGCAGTTCTTC. Translating it yields CASTLLSLGEQFF.

The genes are TRBV19 and TRBJ1-2, with D perhaps matching TRBD1 (6 bases). This CDR3 is built from 16 residues. The V end lost 4 bases, the J end lost 4 bases, and 19 bases lay between the germline ends. Per the germline V gene, CDR1 is LNHDA and CDR2 is SQIVND (reference sequence). The CDR3: CASSSIAGVNSYGYTF. As DNA, the CDR3 is TGTGCCAGTAGTAGTATCGCAGGGGTGAACTCCTATGGCTACACCTTC.

The chain uses TRBV24-1 and TRBJ2-5; 11 positions agree with TRBD1. Trimming at V came to 12 bases and at J to 5 bases, leaving 16 bases not matched to a gene. Germline V gene sequence: CDR1 KGHDR, CDR2 SFDVKD. CDR3 size: 16 residues. CDR3 in amino acids: CASPEMGQGVKETQYF. The CDR3 nucleotides are TGTGCCTCCCCCGAGATGGGACAGGGGGTTAAGGAGACCCAGTACTTC.

The gene calls are TRBV7-2 and TRBJ1-3; no definite D call. Trimming shortened V by 1 base and J by 0 bases, and 10 bases separated the two germline ends. This CDR3 contains 16 residues. Germline V gene lookup returns CDR1 SGHTA and CDR2 FQGNSA. The CDR3 here is CASSLGPPVSGNTIYF. For the CDR3, the DNA is TGTGCCAGCAGCTTAGGTCCGCCGGTCTCTGGAAACACCATATATTTT.

This rearrangement joins TRBV7-2 to TRBJ2-7; TRBD2 agrees at 9 bases. This CDR3 is built from 15 residues. Germline assignment: CDR1 SGHTA and CDR2 FQGNSA. With 3 bases clipped from V and 6 bases from J, the junction kept 9 bases outside the gene matches. CDR3 coding DNA: TGTGCCAGCAGCTTGGAGGCGGGGGGGCAGGGCGAGCAGTACTTC. This gives the protein CASSLEAGGQGEQYF.

In its sample, this clone was seen once. The sample carries other DNA sequences with the same CDR3. This chain connects TRBV6-5 to TRBJ2-7; TRBD2 matches at 15 bases. The length of the CDR3 is 15 residues. J gave up 6 bases and V 5 bases, and 5 bases lay outside the gene matches. Germline CDR1 and CDR2: MNHEY and SVGAGI. The CDR3 sequence is CASSQGLAGGSEQYF. CDR3 in DNA: TGTGCCAGCAGTCAGGGACTAGCGGGGGGAAGCGAGCAGTACTTC.